The 20 T cell receptor beta chains below come from one sample, sequenced in a study of glioma-infiltrating T cells. Amplification of TCR alpha and beta CDR3 regions from RNA used iRepertoire nested multiplex PCR. TCRdb passed the multiplex PCR reads through MiXCR, listing each CDR3 protein once. The sample records around 10,000 distinct CDR3 sequences, 45% to 65% being singletons. Sequencing was carried out using glioma tissue, nonneoplastic brain tissue, or PBMCs (not recorded which). Receptors were obtained from a human donor with low-grade glioma or glioblastoma, undergoing nonglioma brain surgery, or in good health (not recorded which).

Notes on this clonotype: Just one base apart from a much larger clone, this may be a read error. The chain couples TRBV29-1 to TRBJ2-5, with D possibly being TRBD2 (6 bases). CDR1 is SQVTM and CDR2 is ANQGSEA in the germline V gene. The CDR3 is 15 residues long. Trimming left V 8 bases short and J 0 bases short, with 19 bases between. The CDR3 reads CSFAGGGADQETQYF. CDR3 sequence (DNA): TGCAGCTTTGCAGGCGGCGGGGCGGACCAAGAGACCCAGTACTTC.

By share of the sample, this clonotype is medium-sized (0.01 to 0.1%). The gene calls are TRBV27 and TRBJ2-4; the D is unclear. The germline gives CDR1 MNHEY, CDR2 SMNVEV (reference sequence). V was trimmed by 7 bases and J by 0 bases, leaving 10 bases between them. The CDR3 totals 14 residues. The CDR3 DNA reads as TGTGCCAGCACTCCCCCTCTAGCCAAAAACATTCAGTACTTC. As protein: CASTPPLAKNIQYF.

By sample fraction, this clonotype is medium-sized (0.01 to 0.1%). The chain carries TRBV7-9 and TRBJ1-3; D is unresolved. This CDR3 region has 13 residues. The germline V gene encodes CDR1 SEHNR and CDR2 FQNEAQ (reference sequence). V dropped 11 bases and J dropped 1 base, with 12 bases sitting between them. The CDR3 nucleotides are TGTGCCTCCACGCCCCTTTCTGGAAACACCATATATTTT. Its protein is CASTPLSGNTIYF.

This clonotype was recorded once. The rearrangement links TRBV2 to TRBJ1-1; a weak D match, TRBD1 (6 bases). CDR3 size: 14 residues. Deletions cut 8 bases from V and 0 bases from J, with 13 bases between. Germline V gene sequence: CDR1 SNHLY, CDR2 FYNNEI. The CDR3, as DNA: TGTGCCAGCCGCCCACAGGGTTTGAACACTGAAGCTTTCTTT. It is translated as CASRPQGLNTEAFF.

This sequence joins TRBV2 and TRBJ2-2; TRBD2 aligns across 9 bases. Per germline, CDR1 SNHLY and CDR2 FYNNEI. J was trimmed by 5 bases and V by 7 bases; bases with no gene match: 8. The CDR3 is made up of 15 amino acids. CDR3 residues: CASTRNSGSTGELFF. Here the CDR3 DNA reads TGTGCCAGCACCAGGAATAGCGGGAGTACCGGGGAGCTGTTTTTT.

About this clonotype itself: The CDR3 carries no conserved terminal phenylalanine or tryptophan, so it likely arises from a read error. This chain links TRBV10-3 with TRBJ1-5; 12 positions match TRBD1. V lost 8 bases to trimming and J lost 8 bases; unmatched junction nucleotides: 7. The germline V gene has CDR1 ENHRY and CDR2 SYGVKD. CDR3 length: 14 residues. The CDR3 DNA reads as TGTGCCATCGGGGGACAGGGGGCTGGCAAGCCCCAGCATCTT. Its translation: CAIGGQGAGKPQHL.

By frequency in the sample, this clonotype is medium-sized (0.01 to 0.1%). The chain links TRBV4-1 to TRBJ2-7, with TRBD2 matching 10 bases. This CDR3 is 14 amino acids long. Germline V CDR1 and CDR2: MGHRA, YSYEKL. The V and J ends lost 4 bases and 2 bases, in that order; junction bases with no gene match: 2. CDR3 region: CASSLTSGTYEQYF. In DNA form, the CDR3 reads TGCGCCAGCAGCCTAACTAGCGGGACCTACGAGCAGTACTTC.

This CDR3 is CASSSLKTSNEQYF. In nucleotides, the CDR3 is TGTGCCAGCAGTTCTCTTAAGACTAGTAACGAGCAGTACTTC. V gene TRBV28 combines with J gene TRBJ2-7, with D tentatively TRBD2 (6 bases). Germline-derived CDR1 and CDR2 are MDHEN and SYDVKM. V was pared by 4 bases and J by 5 bases, with 15 bases between. This CDR3 contains 14 residues.

J is TRBJ1-2 and V is TRBV7-2; D ambiguous. Trimming removed 2 bases from V and 4 bases from J, with 11 bases in between. Per germline, CDR1 SGHTA and CDR2 FQGNSA. The CDR3 contains 14 residues. The chain's CDR3 is CASSLTGFTYGYTF. The CDR3 nucleotides read TGTGCCAGCAGCTTAACTGGTTTTACCTATGGCTACACCTTC.

Notes on this clonotype: The junction does not match germline at one end; this may be a read error. V gene TRBV19 combines with J gene TRBJ1-5; D is unresolved. The germline V gene has CDR1 LNHDA and CDR2 SQIVND (reference sequence). This CDR3 region has 15 residues. The CDR3 spells CASSLQKGANQPKHF. DNA of the CDR3: TGTGCCAGTAGTCTACAGAAAGGCGCTAATCAGCCCAAGCATTTT. Full variable domain (remainder filled in from reference TRBV19 and TRBJ1-5): DGGITQSPKYLFRKEGQNVTLSCEQNLNHDAMYWYRQDPGQGLRLIYYSQIVNDFQKGDIAEGYSVSREKKESFPLTVTSAQKNPTAFYLCASSLQKGANQPKHFGDGTRLSIL.

The chain recombines TRBV20-1 with TRBJ1-5; no clear D. The CDR3 has 17 residues. V lost 6 bases and J lost 0, with 21 bases in between. The germline V gene encodes CDR1 DFQATT and CDR2 SNEGSKA (reference sequence). CDR3 sequence (DNA): TGCAGTGCCGGCAAGGCTGGTGCAAGGGATAGCAATCAGCCCCAGCATTTT. The encoded protein is CSAGKAGARDSNQPQHF.

This clonotype is medium-sized in the sample. This chain links TRBV6-6 with TRBJ1-3, with 7 bases lining up with TRBD1. Germline V CDR1 and CDR2: MNHNY, SVGAGI (reference sequence). The CDR3 has 15 amino acids. Unmatched junction bases numbered 5, after V lost 2 bases and J lost 4 bases. CDR3 sequence reads: CASSYDRAVGNTIYF. In DNA form, the CDR3 reads TGTGCCAGCAGTTACGACAGGGCGGTAGGAAACACCATATATTTT.

Points on this clonotype: Compared with germline, one end of the junction differs, possibly owing to a read error. J is TRBJ1-1 and V is TRBV7-2, with D maybe TRBD1 (6 bases). Looked up from germline, CDR1 is SGHTA and CDR2 is FQGNSA. The CDR3 has 17 residues. The CDR3 sequence is CASSPSPQDSMNNEAFF. For the CDR3, the DNA is TGTGCCAGCAGCCCATCCCCTCAGGACAGCATGAACAATGAAGCTTTCTTT.

With respect to this clonotype: The junction differs from germline at one of its ends, possibly a read error. The rearrangement uses TRBV2 and TRBJ1-1; D gene unclear. The CDR3 consists of 13 residues. Per the germline V gene, CDR1 is SNHLY and CDR2 is FYNNEI. In DNA, the CDR3 is TGTGCCAGCAGGCCACCAAAGAATACTGAAGATTTCTTT. Amino acid sequence: CASRPPKNTEDFF.

This clonotype was counted a few times. One base away lies a much larger clone, so this may be a sequencing read error. The V call is TRBV12-3 or TRBV12-4, the J call TRBJ1-2; unclear D gene. The length of the CDR3 is 14 residues. The ends were cut back, 5 bases at V and 7 bases at J, with 17 bases in the middle. The CDR3 here is CASSTGLEKGGYTF. The CDR3 nucleotides are TGTGCCAGCAGTACCGGGTTGGAGAAGGGTGGCTACACCTTC.

This clonotype was counted ten times or more. A much bigger clone sits one base away, suggesting this may be a read error. The chain uses TRBV20-1 and TRBJ1-1, with D hard to call. V lost 3 bases to trimming and J lost 4 bases, with 12 bases between them. The CDR3 contains 13 residues. Per germline, CDR1 DFQATT and CDR2 SNEGSKA (reference sequence). CDR3 coding DNA: TGCAGTGCTAGGAGAGGGTCAAGCACTGAAGCTTTCTTT. It specifies CSARRGSSTEAFF.

This clonotype has just a few counts. The chain has TRBV28 and TRBJ1-4; no firm D call. This CDR3 has 15 residues. V gave up 3 bases and J gave up 7 bases, with 15 bases separating them. Per the germline V gene, CDR1 is MDHEN and CDR2 is SYDVKM. CDR3 in DNA: TGTGCCAGCAGTTTCGTAAGGGTAAAGGTTGAAAAACTGTTTTTT. It specifies CASSFVRVKVEKLFF.

This clonotype occurred many times. The chain is built from TRBV28 and TRBJ2-2; TRBD2 matches at 7 bases. Germline CDR1 reads MDHEN; CDR2 reads SYDVKM. The CDR3 contains 18 residues. The V segment lost 3 bases and the J segment 0 bases; nucleotides outside the gene matches: 10. CDR3: CASSFGLRDYANTGELFF. CDR3 DNA: TGTGCCAGCAGTTTCGGTTTGAGGGACTACGCGAACACCGGGGAGCTGTTTTTT.

Points on this clonotype: At one of its ends the junction is not consistent with the germline gene, which may arise from a read error. V usage is TRBV3-1 and J usage is TRBJ2-1; D is unclear. The CDR3 spans 15 residues. The V gene's germline CDR1 is LGHDT and CDR2 YNNKEL (reference sequence). The CDR3 reads CASSQGASTYDEQLF. CDR3 nucleotides: TGTGCCAGCAGCCAAGGGGCATCGACCTACGATGAGCAGCTCTTC.

This clonotype was counted ten times or more. The chain links TRBV5-1 to TRBJ2-7; no clear D. The CDR3 is made up of 13 amino acids. V was trimmed by 0 bases and J by 3 bases, leaving 7 bases between them. Looked up from germline, CDR1 is SGHRS and CDR2 is YFSETQ. CDR3 residues: CASSLGQLYEQYF. As DNA, the CDR3 is TGCGCCAGCAGCTTGGGACAACTCTACGAGCAGTACTTC.